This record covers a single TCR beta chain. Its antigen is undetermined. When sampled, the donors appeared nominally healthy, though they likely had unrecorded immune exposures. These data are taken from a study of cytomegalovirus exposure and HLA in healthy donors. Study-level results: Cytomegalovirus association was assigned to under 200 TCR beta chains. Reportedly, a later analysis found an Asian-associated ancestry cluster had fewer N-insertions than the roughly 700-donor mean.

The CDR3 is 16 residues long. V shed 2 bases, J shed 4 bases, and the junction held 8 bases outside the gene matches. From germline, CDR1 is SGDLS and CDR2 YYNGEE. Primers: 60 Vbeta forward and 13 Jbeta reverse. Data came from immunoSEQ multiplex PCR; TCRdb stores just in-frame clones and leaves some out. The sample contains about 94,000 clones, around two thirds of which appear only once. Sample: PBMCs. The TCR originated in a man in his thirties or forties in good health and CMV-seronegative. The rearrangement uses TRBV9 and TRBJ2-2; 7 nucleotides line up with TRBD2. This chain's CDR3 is CASSVEGGSGTGELFF. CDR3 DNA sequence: TGTGCCAGCAGCGTCGAGGGCGGGAGTGGCACCGGGGAGCTGTTTTTT.